The clone carrying this T cell receptor beta chain appeared a few times. What it recognizes is unknown. These data are taken from a study of blood T cells in healthy people across ages. The CDR3 extends over 15 amino acids. Losses at the gene ends were 6 bases for V and 2 bases for J; bases not matched to a gene: 10. Germline V CDR1 and CDR2: SQVTM, ANQGSEA. A second about 6 to 12 cycle PCR used barcoded and J-beta primers. Each cDNA molecule carried a tag from a template-switch adaptor that contained 12 random nucleotides. TCRdb ran MiXCR on the 5' RACE reads and lists one entry per CDR3 protein. The sample includes about 400,000 distinct CDR3 sequences, 45% to 60% of them seen just once. It was around 9 milliliters of peripheral blood that were drawn from each donor. Whole-study findings and limits: TCR beta diversity, measured per million T cells, fell in a roughly linear way with age. Fewer expanded clones and more diversity marked long-lived versus aged donors.

The chain carries TRBV29-1 and TRBJ2-3; 8 positions match TRBD1. The sequence came from a man aged 60 to 69 in good health. Source material: blood. As DNA, the CDR3 is TGCAGCGTCTCCGACAGGGGCGATTACACAGATACGCAGTATTTT. This sequence encodes CSVSDRGDYTDTQYF.